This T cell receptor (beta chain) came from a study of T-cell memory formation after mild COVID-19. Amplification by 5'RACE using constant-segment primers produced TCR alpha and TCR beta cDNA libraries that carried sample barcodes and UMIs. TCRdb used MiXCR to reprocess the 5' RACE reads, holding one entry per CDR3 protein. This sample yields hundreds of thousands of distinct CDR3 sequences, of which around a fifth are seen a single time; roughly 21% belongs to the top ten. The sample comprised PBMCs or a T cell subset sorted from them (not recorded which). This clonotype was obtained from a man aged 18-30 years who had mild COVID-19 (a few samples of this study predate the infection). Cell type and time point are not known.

As DNA, the CDR3 is TGTGCCAGCAGCTTAGCTCTCGGGGTTCTCACCTACGAGCAGTACTTC. Protein product: CASSLALGVLTYEQYF. This chain uses TRBV7-6 with TRBJ2-7, with a possible D match to TRBD2 (5 bases). The CDR3 extends over 16 amino acids. Germline CDR1 and CDR2: SGHVS and FNYEAQ. Trimming took off 0 bases at V and 2 bases at J, with 14 bases between the two ends.